This T cell receptor (beta chain) was sequenced during a study of T-cell memory formation after mild COVID-19. Notes on the study in general: Contracting CD4+ clones sat mainly in CM and EM; CD8+ in EMRA.

Concerning this clonotype: The antigen remains undetermined.

V was clipped by 6 bases and J by 6 bases, with 19 bases between them. Germline V gene data show CDR1 as LNHNV and CDR2 as YYDKDF (reference sequence). The CDR3 has 15 amino acids. Via MiXCR, TCRdb re-called the 5' RACE reads, giving one row per CDR3 protein. The table lists approximately 400,000 distinct CDR3 sequences, more than 20% of them singletons. The source is an adult woman who had mild COVID-19 (a few samples of this study predate the infection). Cell type and time point are not known. The chain is built from TRBV15 and TRBJ2-3; D uncertain. Material for sequencing was PBMCs or a T cell subset sorted from them (not recorded which). The CDR3 DNA reads TGTGCCACCAGTTACACCCAGGTGGCTAAGGATACGCAGTATTTT. Residues: CATSYTQVAKDTQYF.